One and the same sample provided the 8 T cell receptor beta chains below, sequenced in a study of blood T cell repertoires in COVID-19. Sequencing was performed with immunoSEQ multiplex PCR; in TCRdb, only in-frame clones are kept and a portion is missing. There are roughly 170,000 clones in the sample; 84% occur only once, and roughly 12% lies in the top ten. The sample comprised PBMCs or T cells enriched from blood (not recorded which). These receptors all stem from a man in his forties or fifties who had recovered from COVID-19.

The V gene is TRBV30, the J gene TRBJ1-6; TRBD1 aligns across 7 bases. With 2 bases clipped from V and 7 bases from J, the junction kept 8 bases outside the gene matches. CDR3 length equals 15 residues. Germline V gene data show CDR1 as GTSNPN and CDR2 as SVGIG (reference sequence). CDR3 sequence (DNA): TGTGCCTGGAGTTCCCAGACAGGGCCAAATTCACCCCTCCACTTT. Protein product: CAWSSQTGPNSPLHF.

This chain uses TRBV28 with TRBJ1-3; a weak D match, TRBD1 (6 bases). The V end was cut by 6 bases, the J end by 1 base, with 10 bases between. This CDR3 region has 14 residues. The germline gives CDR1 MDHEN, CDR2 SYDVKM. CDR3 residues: CASRRGGSGNTIYF. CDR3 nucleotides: TGTGCCAGCAGGAGGGGGGGGTCTGGAAACACCATATATTTT.

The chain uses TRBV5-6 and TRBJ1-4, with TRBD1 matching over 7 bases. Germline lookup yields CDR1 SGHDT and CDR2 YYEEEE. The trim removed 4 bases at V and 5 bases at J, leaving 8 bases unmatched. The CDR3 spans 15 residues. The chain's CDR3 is CASSPVGQENEKLFF. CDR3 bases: TGTGCCAGCAGCCCGGTTGGACAGGAGAATGAAAAACTGTTTTTT.

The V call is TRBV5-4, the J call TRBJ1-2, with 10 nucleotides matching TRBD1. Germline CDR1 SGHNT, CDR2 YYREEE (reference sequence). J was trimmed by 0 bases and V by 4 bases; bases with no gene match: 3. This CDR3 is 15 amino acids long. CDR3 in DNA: TGTGCCAGCAGCGGAGGACAGGGGGCTAACTATGGCTACACCTTC. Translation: CASSGGQGANYGYTF.

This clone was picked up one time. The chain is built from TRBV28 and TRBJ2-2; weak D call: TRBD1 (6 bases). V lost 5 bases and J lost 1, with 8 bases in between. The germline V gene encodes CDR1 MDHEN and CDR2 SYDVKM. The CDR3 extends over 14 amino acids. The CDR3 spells CASSTTGNTGELFF. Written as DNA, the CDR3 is TGTGCCAGCAGTACGACAGGGAACACCGGGGAGCTGTTTTTT. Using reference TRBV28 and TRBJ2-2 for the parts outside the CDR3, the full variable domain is DVKVTQSSRYLVKRTGEKVFLECVQDMDHENMFWYRQDPGLGLRLIYFSYDVKMKEKGDIPEGYSVSREKKERFSLILESASTNQTSMYLCASSTTGNTGELFFGEGSRLTVL.

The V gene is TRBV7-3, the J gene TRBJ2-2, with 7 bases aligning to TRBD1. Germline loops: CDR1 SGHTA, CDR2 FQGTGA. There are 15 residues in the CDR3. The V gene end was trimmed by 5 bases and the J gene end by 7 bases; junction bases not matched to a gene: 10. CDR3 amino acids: CASSPTRGQDGELFF. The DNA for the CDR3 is TGTGCCAGCAGCCCAACTAGGGGGCAGGACGGGGAGCTGTTTTTT. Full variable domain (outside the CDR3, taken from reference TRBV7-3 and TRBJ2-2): GAGVSQTPSNKVTEKGKYVELRCDPISGHTALYWYRQSLGQGPEFLIYFQGTGAADDSGLPNDRFFAVRPEGSVSTLKIQRTERGDSAVYLCASSPTRGQDGELFFGEGSRLTVL.

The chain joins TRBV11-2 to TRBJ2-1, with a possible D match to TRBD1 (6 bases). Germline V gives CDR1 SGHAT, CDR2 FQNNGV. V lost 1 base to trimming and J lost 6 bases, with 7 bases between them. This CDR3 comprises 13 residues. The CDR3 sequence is CASSLAGVNEQFF. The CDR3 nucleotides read TGTGCCAGCAGCTTAGCAGGGGTCAATGAGCAGTTCTTC.

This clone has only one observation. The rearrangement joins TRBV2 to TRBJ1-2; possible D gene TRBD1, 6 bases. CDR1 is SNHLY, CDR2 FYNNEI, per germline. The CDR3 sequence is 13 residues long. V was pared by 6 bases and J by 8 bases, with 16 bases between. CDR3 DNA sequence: TGTGCCAGCAGGCCCCAGGGGAAAAGGGGCTACACCTTC. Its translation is CASRPQGKRGYTF.